The present entry profiles one T cell receptor (beta chain) with its context. The antigen is not known. The RNA input was about 0.5 to 1 ug, and it was reverse transcribed with random hexamers. Across 54 Vbeta and 13 Jbeta, immunoSEQ multiplex PCR amplified TCR beta CDR3. Each CDR3 protein gets one entry after TCRdb re-called the immunoSEQ multiplex PCR reads with MiXCR. The sample gives tens of thousands of distinct CDR3 sequences, roughly 93% of which show up once; about 0.25% is in the top ten. The ends were cut back, 1 base at V and 6 bases at J, with 10 bases in the middle. This CDR3 is built from 14 residues. Germline CDR1 LGHNA, CDR2 YSLEER. The source of the sample is a study of CD8 T cells in Susac syndrome. From blood CD8+ and CD4+ T cells, TCR beta sequences were generated. The authors negatively isolated CD8+ and CD4+ T cells and FACS-enriched TEMRA cells. The study's findings and limits: TCR sequencing and HLA analysis covered a relatively small number of individuals.

The chain couples TRBV4-3 to TRBJ2-1; possible D gene TRBD1, 6 bases. The clonotype comes from a human donor in good health. The sequencing input was CD8+ T cells from PBMCs. CDR3 nucleotide sequence: TGCGCCAGCAGCCAAGGGACAGACGGCAATGAGCAGTTCTTC. Translated: CASSQGTDGNEQFF.